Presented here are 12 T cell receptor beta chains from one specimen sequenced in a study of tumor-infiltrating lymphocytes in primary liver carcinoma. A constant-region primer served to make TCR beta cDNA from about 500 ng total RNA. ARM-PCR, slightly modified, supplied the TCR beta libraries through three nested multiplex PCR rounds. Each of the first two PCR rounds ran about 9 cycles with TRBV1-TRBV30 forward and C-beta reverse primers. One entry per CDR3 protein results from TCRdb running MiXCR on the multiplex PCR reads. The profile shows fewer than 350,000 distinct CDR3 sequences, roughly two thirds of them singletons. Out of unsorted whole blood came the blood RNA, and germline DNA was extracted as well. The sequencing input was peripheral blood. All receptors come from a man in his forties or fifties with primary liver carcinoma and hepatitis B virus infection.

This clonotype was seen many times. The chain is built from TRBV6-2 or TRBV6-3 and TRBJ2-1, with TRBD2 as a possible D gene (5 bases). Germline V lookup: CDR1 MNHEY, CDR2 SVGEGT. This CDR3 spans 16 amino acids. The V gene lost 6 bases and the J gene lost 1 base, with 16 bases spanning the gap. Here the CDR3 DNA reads TGTGCCAGCAGGAAACGAGCGGTTGATTCCTACAATGAGCAGTTCTTC. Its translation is CASRKRAVDSYNEQFF.

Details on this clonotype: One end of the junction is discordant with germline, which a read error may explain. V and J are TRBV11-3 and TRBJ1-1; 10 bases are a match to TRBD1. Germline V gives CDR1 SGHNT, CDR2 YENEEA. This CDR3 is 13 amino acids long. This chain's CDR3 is CTSSTRQGAESFF. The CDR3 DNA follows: TGTACCAGCAGCACTCGACAGGGGGCTGAATCTTTCTTT.

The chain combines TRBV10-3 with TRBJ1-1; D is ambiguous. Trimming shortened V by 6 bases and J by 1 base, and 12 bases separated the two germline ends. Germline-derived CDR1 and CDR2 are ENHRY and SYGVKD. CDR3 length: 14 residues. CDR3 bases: TGTGCCATCAGGACAAAGGAGGGGAACACTGAAGCTTTCTTT. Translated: CAIRTKEGNTEAFF.

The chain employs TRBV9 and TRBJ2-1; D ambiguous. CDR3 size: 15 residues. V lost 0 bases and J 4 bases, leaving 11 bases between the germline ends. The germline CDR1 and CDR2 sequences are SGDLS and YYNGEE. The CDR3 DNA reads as TGTGCCAGCAGCGTAGAAGAGCGTGAGTACAATGAGCAGTTCTTC. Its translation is CASSVEEREYNEQFF. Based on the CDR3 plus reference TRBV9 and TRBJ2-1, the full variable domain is DSGVTQTPKHLITATGQRVTLRCSPRSGDLSVYWYQQSLDQGLQFLIQYYNGEERAKGNILERFSAQQFPDLHSELNLSSLELGDSALYFCASSVEEREYNEQFFGPGTRLTVL.

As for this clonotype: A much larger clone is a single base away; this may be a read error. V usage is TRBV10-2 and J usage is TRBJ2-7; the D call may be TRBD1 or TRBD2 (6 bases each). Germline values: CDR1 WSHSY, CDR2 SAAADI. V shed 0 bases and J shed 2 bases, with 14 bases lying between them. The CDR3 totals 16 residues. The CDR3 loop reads CASSESKGGSPYEQYF. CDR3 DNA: TGCGCCAGCAGTGAGTCGAAAGGGGGGAGCCCCTACGAGCAGTACTTC.

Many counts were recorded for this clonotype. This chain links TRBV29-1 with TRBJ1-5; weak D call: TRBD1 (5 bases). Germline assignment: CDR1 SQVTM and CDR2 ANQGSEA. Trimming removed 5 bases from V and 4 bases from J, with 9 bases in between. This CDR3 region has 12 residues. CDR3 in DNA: TGCAGCGTTAGCAAGGGGAATCAGCCCCAGCATTTT. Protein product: CSVSKGNQPQHF.

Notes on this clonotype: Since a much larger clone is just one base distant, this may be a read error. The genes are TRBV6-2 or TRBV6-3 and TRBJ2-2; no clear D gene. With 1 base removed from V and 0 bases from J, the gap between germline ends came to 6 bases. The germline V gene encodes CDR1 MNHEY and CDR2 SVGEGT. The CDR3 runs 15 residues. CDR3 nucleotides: TGTGCCAGCAGTTACTTGTCAGCGAACACCGGGGAGCTGTTTTTT. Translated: CASSYLSANTGELFF.

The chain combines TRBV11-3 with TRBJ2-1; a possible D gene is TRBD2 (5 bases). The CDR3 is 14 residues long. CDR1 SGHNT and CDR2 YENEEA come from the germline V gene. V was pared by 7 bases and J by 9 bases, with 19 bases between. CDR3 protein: CASNPRFEGSEQFF. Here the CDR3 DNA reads TGTGCCAGCAACCCTAGGTTTGAGGGCAGTGAGCAGTTCTTC.

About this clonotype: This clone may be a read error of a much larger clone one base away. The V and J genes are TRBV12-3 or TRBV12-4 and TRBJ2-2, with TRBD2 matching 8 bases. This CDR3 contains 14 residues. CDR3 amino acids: CTSSLAGWTGELFF. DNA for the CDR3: TGTACCAGCAGTTTAGCGGGATGGACCGGGGAGCTGTTTTTT.

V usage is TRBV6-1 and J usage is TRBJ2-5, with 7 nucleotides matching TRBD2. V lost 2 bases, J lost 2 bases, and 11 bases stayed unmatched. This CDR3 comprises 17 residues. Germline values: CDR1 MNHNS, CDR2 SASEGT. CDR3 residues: CASSEWSRRGGQETQYF. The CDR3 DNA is TGTGCCAGCAGTGAATGGAGTCGAAGGGGAGGGCAAGAGACCCAGTACTTC.

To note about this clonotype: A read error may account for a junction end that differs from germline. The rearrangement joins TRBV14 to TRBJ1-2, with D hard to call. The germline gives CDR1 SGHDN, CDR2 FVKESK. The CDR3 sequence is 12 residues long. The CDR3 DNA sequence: TGTGCCAGCAGCCAGGGCAACTATGACTACACCTTC. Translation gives CASSQGNYDYTF.

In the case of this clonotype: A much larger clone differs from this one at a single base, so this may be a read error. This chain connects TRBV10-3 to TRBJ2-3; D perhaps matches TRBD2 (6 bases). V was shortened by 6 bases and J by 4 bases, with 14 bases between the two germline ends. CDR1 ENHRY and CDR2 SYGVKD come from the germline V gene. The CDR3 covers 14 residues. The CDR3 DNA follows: TGTGCCATCAGCCCTAGCGTGAGATCAGATACGCAGTATTTT. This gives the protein CAISPSVRSDTQYF.